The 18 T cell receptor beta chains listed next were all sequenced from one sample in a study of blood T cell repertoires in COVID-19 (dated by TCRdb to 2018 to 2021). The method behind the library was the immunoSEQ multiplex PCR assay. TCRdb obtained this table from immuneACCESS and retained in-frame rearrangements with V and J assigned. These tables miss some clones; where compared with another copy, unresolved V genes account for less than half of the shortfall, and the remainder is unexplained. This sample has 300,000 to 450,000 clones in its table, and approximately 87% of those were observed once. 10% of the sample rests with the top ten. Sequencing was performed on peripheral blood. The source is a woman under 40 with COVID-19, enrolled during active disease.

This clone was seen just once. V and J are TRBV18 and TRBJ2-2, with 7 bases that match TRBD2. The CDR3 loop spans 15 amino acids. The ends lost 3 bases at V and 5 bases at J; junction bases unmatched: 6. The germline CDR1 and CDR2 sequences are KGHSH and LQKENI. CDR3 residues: CASSPQRDGTGELFF. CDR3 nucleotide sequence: TGTGCCAGCTCACCCCAGCGGGATGGGACCGGGGAGCTGTTTTTT.

Here the CDR3 reads CASKERGNPYEQYF. The CDR3, as DNA: TGTGCCAGCAAGGAGAGGGGGAACCCCTACGAGCAGTACTTC. The chain couples TRBV28 to TRBJ2-7, with D tentatively TRBD1 (6 bases). From germline, CDR1 is MDHEN and CDR2 SYDVKM. Deletions cut 7 bases from V and 2 bases from J, with 15 bases between. This CDR3 is built from 14 residues.

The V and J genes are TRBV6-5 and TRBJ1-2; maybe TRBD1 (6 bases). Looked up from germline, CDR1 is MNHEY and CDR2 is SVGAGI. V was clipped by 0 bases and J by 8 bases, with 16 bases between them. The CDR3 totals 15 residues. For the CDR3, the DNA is TGTGCCAGCAGTTACTCGTTCAGGGGCAGTTGGGGCTACACCTTC. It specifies CASSYSFRGSWGYTF.

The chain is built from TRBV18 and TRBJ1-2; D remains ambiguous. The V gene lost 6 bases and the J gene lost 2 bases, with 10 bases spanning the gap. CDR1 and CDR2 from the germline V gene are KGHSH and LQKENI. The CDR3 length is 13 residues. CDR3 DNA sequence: TGTGCCAGCTCCCAGGACTCCAACTATGGCTACACCTTC. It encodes CASSQDSNYGYTF.

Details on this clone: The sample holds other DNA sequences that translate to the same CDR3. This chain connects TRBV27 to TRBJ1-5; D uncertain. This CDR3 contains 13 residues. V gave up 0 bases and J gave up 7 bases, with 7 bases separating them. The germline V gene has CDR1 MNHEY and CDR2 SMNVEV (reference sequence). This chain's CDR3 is CASSLSYLQPQHF. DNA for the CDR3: TGTGCCAGCAGTTTATCGTATCTCCAGCCCCAGCATTTT.

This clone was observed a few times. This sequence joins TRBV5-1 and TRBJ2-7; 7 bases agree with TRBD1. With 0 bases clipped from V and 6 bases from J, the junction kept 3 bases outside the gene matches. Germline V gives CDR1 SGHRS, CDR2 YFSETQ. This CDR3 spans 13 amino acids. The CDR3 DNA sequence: TGCGCCAGCAGCTTGGCTACAGGGGTCGAGCAGTACTTC. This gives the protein CASSLATGVEQYF.

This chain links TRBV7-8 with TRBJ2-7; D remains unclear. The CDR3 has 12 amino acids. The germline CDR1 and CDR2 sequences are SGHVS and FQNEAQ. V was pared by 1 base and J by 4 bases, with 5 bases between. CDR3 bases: TGTGCCAGCAGCTTAGTAGAGTACGAGCAGTACTTC. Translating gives CASSLVEYEQYF.

The CDR3 DNA reads TGTGCCAGCAGCGTAGGTCCGGGGGGGTTCACCGGGGAGCTGTTTTTT. It encodes CASSVGPGGFTGELFF. The J gene is TRBJ2-2, the V gene TRBV9, with 8 bases identical to TRBD2. The length of the CDR3 is 16 residues. The germline gives CDR1 SGDLS, CDR2 YYNGEE. J gave up 4 bases and V 0 bases, and 5 bases lay outside the gene matches.

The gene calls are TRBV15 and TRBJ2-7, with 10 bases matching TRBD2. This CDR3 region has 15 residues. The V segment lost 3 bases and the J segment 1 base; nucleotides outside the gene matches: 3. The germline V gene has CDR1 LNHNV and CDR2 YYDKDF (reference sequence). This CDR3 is CATSRSGRGSYEQYF. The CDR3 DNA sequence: TGTGCCACCAGCAGGAGCGGGAGGGGATCCTACGAGCAGTACTTC. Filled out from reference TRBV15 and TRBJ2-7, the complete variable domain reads DAMVIQNPRYQVTQFGKPVTLSCSQTLNHNVMYWYQQKSSQAPKLLFHYYDKDFNNEADTPDNFQSRRPNTSFCFLDIRSPGLGDTAMYLCATSRSGRGSYEQYFGPGTRLTVT.

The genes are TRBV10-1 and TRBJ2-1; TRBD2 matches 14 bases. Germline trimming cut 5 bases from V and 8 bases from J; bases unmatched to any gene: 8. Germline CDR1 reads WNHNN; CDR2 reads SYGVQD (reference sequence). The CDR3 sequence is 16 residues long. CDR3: CASSTRGLAGDHEQFF. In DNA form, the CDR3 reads TGCGCCAGCAGTACCCGGGGACTAGCGGGAGATCATGAGCAGTTCTTC.

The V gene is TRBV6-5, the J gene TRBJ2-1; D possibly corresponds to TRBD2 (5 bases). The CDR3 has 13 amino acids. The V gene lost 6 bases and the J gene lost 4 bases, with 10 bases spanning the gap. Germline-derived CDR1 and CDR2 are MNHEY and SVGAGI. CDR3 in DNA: TGTGCCAGCAGCTTTTCGGGGTACAATGAGCAGTTCTTC. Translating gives CASSFSGYNEQFF.

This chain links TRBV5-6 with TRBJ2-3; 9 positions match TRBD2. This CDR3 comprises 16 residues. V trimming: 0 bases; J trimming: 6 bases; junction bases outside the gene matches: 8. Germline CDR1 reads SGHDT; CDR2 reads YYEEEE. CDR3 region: CASSLGGLALRDTQYF. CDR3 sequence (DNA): TGTGCCAGCAGCTTGGGGGGACTAGCATTGAGGGATACGCAGTATTTT.

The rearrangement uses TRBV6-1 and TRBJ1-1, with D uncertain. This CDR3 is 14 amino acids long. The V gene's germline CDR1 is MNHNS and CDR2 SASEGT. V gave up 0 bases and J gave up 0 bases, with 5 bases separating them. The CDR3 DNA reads TGTGCCAGCAGTGAAGCTTCAATGAACACTGAAGCTTTCTTT. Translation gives CASSEASMNTEAFF.

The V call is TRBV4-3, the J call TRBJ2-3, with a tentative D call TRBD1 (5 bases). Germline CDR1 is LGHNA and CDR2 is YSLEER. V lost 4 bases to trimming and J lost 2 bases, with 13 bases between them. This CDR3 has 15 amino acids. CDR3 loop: CASSLDSNPTDTQYF. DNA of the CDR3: TGCGCCAGCAGCCTCGACAGCAACCCCACAGATACGCAGTATTTT.

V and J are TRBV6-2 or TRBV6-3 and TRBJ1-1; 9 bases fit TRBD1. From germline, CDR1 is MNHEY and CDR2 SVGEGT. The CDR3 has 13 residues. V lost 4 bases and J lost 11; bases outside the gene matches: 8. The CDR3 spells CASSLPDRGKAFF. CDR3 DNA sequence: TGTGCCAGCAGTTTGCCAGACAGGGGGAAGGCTTTCTTT.

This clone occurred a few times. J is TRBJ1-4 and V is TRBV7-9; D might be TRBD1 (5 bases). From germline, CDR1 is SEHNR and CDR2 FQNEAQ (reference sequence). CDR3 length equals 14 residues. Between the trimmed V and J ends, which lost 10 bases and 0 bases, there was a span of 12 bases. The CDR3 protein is CAIDSSATNEKLFF. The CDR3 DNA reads TGTGCCATAGACAGTTCCGCAACTAATGAAAAACTGTTTTTT. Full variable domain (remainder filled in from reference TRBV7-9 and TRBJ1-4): DTGVSQNPRHKITKRGQNVTFRCDPISEHNRLYWYRQTLGQGPEFLTYFQNEAQLEKSRLLSDRFSAERPKGSFSTLEIQRTEQGDSAMYLCAIDSSATNEKLFFGSGTQLSVL.

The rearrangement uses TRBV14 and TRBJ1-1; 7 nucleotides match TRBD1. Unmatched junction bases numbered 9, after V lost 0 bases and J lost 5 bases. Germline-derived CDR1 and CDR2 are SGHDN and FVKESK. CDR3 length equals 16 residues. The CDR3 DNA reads TGTGCCAGCAGCCAAGATTGGCTACAGGGACAGACTGAAGCTTTCTTT. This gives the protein CASSQDWLQGQTEAFF.

This CDR3 reads CASSPAERTTQYF. The CDR3 DNA follows: TGTGCCAGCTCACCCGCGGAACGAACCACGCAGTATTTT. The chain links TRBV18 to TRBJ2-3, with D unresolved. With 3 bases removed from V and 9 bases from J, the gap between germline ends came to 13 bases. The CDR3 loop spans 13 amino acids. Germline V gene sequence: CDR1 KGHSH, CDR2 LQKENI.